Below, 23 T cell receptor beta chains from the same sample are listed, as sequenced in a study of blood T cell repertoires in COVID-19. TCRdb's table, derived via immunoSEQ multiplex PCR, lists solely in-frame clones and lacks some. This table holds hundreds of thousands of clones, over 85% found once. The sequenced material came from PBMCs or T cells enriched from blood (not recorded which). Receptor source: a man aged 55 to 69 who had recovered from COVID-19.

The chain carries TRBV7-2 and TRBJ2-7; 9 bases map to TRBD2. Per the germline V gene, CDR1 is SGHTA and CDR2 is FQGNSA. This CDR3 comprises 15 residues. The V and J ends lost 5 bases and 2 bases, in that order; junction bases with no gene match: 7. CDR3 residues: CASSKSGGSTYEQYF. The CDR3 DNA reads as TGTGCCAGCAGCAAGAGCGGGGGGTCGACCTACGAGCAGTACTTC. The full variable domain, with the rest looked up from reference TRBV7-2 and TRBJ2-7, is GAGVSQSPSNKVTEKGKDVELRCDPISGHTALYWYRQSLGQGLEFLIYFQGNSAPDKSGLPSDRFSAERTGGSVSTLTIQRTQQEDSAVYLCASSKSGGSTYEQYFGPGTRLTVT.

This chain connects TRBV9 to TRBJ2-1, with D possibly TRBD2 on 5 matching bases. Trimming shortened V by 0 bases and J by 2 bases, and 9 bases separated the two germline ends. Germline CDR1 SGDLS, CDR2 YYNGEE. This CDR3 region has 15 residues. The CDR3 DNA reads TGTGCCAGCAGCGTAGTGGGCGGGCCCTACAATGAGCAGTTCTTC. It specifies CASSVVGGPYNEQFF. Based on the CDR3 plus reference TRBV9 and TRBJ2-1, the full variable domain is DSGVTQTPKHLITATGQRVTLRCSPRSGDLSVYWYQQSLDQGLQFLIQYYNGEERAKGNILERFSAQQFPDLHSELNLSSLELGDSALYFCASSVVGGPYNEQFFGPGTRLTVL.

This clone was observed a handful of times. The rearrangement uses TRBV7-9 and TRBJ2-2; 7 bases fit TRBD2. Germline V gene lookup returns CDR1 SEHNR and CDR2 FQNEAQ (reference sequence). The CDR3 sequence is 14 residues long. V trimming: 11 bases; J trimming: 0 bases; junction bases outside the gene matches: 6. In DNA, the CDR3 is TGTGCCGGGCGGCTAGCGGCGAACACCGGGGAGCTGTTTTTT. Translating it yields CAGRLAANTGELFF.

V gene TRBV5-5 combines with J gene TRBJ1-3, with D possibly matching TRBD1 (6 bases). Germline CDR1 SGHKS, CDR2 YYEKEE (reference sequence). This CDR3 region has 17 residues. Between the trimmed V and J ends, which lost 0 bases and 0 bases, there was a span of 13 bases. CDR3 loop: CASSLDAGASSGNTIYF. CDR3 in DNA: TGTGCCAGCAGCTTGGACGCGGGGGCTAGCTCTGGAAACACCATATATTTT.

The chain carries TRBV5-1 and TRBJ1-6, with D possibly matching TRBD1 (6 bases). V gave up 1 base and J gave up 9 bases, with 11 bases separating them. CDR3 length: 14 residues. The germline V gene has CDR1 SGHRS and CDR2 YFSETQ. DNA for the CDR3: TGCGCCAGCAGCTTGCGGGGGGCGCGTTCACCCCTCCACTTT. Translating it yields CASSLRGARSPLHF.

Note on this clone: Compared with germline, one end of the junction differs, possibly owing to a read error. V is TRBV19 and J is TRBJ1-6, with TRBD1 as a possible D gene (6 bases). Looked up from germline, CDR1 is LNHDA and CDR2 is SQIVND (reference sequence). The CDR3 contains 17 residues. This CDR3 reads CASILYYRVSHNSPLHF. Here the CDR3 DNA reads TGTGCCAGTATCCTATATTACAGGGTCTCCCATAATTCACCCCTCCACTTT.

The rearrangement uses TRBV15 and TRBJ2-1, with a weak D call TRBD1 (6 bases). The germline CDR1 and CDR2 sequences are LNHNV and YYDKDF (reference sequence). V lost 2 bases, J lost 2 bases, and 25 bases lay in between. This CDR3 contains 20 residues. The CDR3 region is CATSRYRVTLEPRPYNEQFF. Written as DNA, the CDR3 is TGTGCCACCAGCAGATACAGGGTTACTCTAGAACCGCGCCCCTACAATGAGCAGTTCTTC.

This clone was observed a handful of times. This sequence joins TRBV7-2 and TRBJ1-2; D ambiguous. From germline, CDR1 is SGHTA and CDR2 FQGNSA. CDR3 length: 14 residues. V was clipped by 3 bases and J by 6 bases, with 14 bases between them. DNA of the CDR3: TGTGCCAGCAGCTTTGTTCCCACAGCTGATGGCTACACCTTC. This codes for CASSFVPTADGYTF.

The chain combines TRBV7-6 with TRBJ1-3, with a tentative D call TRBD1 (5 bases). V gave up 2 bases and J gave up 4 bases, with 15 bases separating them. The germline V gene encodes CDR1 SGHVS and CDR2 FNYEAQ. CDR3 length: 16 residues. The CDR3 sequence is CASSLNPPGYGNTIYF. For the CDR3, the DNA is TGTGCCAGCAGCTTAAATCCTCCAGGGTACGGAAACACCATATATTTT.

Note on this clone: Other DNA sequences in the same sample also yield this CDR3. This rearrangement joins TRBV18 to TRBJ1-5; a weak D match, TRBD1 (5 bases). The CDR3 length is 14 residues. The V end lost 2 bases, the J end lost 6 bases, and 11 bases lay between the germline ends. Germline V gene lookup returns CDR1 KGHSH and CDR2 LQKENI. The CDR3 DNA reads TGTGCCAGCTCACCAGGTGGGGGGGGTCAGCCCCAGCATTTT. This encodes CASSPGGGGQPQHF.

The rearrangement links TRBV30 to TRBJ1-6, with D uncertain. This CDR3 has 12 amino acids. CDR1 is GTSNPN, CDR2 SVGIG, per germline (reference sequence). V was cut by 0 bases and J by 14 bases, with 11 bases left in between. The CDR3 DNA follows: TGTGCCTGGAGTGTACCCACTAATACCCTCCACTTT. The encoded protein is CAWSVPTNTLHF.

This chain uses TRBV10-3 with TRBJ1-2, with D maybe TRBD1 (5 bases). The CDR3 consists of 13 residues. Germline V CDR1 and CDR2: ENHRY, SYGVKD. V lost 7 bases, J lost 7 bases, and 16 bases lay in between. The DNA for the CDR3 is TGTGCCATCAAAGGATCGGGGGACGCTGGCTACACCTTC. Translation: CAIKGSGDAGYTF.

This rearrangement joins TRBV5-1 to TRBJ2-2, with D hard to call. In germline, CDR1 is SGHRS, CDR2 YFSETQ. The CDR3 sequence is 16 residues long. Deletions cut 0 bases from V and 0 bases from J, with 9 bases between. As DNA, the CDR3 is TGCGCCAGCAGCTTGGCAGTCACCGCGAACACCGGGGAGCTGTTTTTT. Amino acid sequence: CASSLAVTANTGELFF.

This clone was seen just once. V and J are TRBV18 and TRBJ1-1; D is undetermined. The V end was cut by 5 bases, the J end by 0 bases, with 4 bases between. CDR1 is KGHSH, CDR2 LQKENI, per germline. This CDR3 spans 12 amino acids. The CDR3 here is CASSSMNTEAFF. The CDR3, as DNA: TGTGCCAGCTCATCTATGAACACTGAAGCTTTCTTT. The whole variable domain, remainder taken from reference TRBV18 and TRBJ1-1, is NAGVMQNPRHLVRRRGQEARLRCSPMKGHSHVYWYRQLPEEGLKFMVYLQKENIIDESGMPKERFSAEFPKEGPSILRIQQVVRGDSAAYFCASSSMNTEAFFGQGTRLTVV.

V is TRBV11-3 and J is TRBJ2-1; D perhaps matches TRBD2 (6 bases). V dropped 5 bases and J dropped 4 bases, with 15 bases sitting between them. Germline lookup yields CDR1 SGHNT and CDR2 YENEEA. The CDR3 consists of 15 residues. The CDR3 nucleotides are TGTGCCAGCAGCGCAGGCGGGGAGAGATACAATGAGCAGTTCTTC. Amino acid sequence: CASSAGGERYNEQFF.

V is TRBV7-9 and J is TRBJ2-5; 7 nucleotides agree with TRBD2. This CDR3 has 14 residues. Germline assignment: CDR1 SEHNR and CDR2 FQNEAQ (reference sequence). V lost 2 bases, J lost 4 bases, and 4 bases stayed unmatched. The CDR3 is CASSLRGGGETQYF. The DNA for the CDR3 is TGTGCCAGCAGCTTAAGGGGCGGGGGAGAGACCCAGTACTTC.

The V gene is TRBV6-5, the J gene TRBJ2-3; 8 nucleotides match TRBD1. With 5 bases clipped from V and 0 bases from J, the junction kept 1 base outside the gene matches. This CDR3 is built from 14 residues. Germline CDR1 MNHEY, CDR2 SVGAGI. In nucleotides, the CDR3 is TGTGCCAGCAGTCGGGACAGGAGCACAGATACGCAGTATTTT. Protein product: CASSRDRSTDTQYF.

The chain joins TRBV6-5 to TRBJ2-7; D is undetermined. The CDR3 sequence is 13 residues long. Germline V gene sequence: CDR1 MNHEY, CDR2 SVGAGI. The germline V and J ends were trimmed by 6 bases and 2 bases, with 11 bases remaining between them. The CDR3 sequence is CASRRAEPYEQYF. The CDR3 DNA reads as TGTGCCAGCAGGCGTGCGGAACCCTACGAGCAGTACTTC.

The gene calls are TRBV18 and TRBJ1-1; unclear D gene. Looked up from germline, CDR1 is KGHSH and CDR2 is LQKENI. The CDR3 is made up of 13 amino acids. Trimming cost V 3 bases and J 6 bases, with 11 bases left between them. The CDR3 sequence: CASSPVAVAEAFF. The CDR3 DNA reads TGTGCCAGCTCACCCGTCGCGGTGGCTGAAGCTTTCTTT.

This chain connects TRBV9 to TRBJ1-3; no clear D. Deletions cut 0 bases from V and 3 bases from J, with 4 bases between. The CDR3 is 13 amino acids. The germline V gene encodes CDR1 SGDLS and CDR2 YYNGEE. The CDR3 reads CASSVVVGNTIYF. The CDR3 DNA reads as TGTGCCAGCAGCGTAGTCGTTGGAAACACCATATATTTT.

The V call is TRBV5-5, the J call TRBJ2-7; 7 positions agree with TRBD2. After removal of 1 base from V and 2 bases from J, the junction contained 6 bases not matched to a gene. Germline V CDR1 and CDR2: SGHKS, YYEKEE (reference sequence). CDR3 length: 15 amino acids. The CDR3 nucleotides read TGTGCCAGCAGCTTGCGGACTAGTTTCCCCTACGAGCAGTACTTC. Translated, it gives CASSLRTSFPYEQYF.

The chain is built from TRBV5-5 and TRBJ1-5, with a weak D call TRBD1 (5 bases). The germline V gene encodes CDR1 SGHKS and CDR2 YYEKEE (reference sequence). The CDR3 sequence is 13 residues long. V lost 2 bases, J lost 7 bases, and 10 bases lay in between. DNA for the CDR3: TGTGCCAGCAGCTTTGACAGTAAACAGCCCCAGCATTTT. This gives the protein CASSFDSKQPQHF.

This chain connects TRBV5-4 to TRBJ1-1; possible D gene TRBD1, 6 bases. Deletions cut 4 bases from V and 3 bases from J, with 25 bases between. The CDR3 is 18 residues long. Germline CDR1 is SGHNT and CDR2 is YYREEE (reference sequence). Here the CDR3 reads CASSPPGAGPGGHTEAFF. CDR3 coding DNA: TGTGCCAGCAGCCCTCCAGGGGCGGGCCCGGGCGGTCACACTGAAGCTTTCTTT.